This T cell receptor beta chain was observed in a study of T cell changes during pregnancy in multiple sclerosis. TCRdb keeps only in-frame clones here, not all; method: immunoSEQ multiplex PCR. The repertoire holds about 40,000 clones, with approximately 94% as singletons. This CDR3 region has 14 residues. The germline V gene has CDR1 GTSNPN and CDR2 SVGIG (reference sequence). The V gene lost 3 bases and the J gene lost 8 bases, with 19 bases spanning the gap. The rearrangement links TRBV30 to TRBJ1-2; possibly TRBD1 for D (5 bases). The TCR sequence derives from a female donor with multiple sclerosis, enrolled in a pregnancy study. Sequencing was performed on CD4+ T cells from peripheral blood mononuclear cells, taken in the third trimester of pregnancy. CDR3 region: CAWSLGGAFGGYTF. The CDR3 coding sequence is TGTGCCTGGAGCTTGGGAGGGGCGTTCGGGGGCTACACCTTC.